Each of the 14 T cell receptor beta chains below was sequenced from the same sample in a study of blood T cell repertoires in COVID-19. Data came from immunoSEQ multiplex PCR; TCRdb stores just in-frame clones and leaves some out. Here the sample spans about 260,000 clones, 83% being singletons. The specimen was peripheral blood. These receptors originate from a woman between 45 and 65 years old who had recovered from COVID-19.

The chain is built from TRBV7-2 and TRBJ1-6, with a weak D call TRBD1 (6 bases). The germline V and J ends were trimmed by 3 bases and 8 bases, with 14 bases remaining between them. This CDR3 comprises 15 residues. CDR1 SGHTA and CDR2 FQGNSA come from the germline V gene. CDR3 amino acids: CASSFHTGIDSPLHF. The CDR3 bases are TGTGCCAGCAGCTTCCATACAGGGATCGATTCACCCCTCCACTTT.

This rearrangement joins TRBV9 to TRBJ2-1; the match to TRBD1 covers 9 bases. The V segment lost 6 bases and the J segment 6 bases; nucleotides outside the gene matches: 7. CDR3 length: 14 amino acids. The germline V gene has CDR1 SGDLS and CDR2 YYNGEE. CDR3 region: CASTAEQGANEQFF. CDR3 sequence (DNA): TGTGCCAGCACCGCGGAACAGGGGGCCAATGAGCAGTTCTTC.

The DNA for the CDR3 is TGCAGTTCCGGACGGACTGATGAAGCTTTCTTT. Translation: CSSGRTDEAFF. The chain links TRBV20-1 to TRBJ1-1; no reliable D call. The CDR3 is 11 amino acids. CDR1 is DFQATT and CDR2 is SNEGSKA in the germline V gene (reference sequence). Trimming cost V 8 bases and J 7 bases, with 14 bases left between them.

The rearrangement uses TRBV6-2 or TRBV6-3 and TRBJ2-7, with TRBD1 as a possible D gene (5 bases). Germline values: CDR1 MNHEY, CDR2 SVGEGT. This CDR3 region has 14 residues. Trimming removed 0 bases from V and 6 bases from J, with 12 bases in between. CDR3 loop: CASSYSSREGEQYF. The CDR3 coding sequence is TGTGCCAGCAGTTACTCATCCAGGGAAGGCGAGCAGTACTTC.

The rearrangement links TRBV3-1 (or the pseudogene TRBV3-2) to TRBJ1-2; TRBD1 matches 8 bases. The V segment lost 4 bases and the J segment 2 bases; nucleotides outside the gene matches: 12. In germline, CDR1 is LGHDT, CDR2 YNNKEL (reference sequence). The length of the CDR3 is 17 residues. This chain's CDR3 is CASSPYHGTGRNYGYTF. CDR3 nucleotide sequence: TGTGCCAGCAGCCCTTACCACGGGACAGGAAGAAACTATGGCTACACCTTC.

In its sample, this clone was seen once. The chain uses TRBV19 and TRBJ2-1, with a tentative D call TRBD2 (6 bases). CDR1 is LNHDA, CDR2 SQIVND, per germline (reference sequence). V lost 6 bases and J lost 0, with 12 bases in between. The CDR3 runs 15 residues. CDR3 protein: CASSGSSYSYNEQFF. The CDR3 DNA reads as TGTGCCAGTAGCGGGAGTAGCTACTCCTACAATGAGCAGTTCTTC.

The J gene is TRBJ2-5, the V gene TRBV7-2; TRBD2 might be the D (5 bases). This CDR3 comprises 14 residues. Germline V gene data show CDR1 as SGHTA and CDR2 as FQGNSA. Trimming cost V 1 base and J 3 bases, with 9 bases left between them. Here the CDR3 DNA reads TGTGCCAGCAGCTTAGTTTCGGGAAAAGAGACCCAGTACTTC. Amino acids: CASSLVSGKETQYF.

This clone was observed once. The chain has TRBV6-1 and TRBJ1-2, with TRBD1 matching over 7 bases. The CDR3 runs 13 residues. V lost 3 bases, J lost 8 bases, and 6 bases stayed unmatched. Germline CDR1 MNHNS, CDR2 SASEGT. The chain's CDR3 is CASSDRGEGGYTF. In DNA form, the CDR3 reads TGTGCCAGCAGTGACAGGGGGGAAGGGGGCTACACCTTC.

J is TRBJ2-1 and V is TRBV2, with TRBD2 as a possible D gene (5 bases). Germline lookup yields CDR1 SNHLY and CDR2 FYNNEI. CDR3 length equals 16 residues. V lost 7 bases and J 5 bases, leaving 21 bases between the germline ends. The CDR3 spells CASTSPGVIGNNEQFF. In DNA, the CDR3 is TGTGCCAGCACCTCCCCCGGGGTAATAGGAAACAATGAGCAGTTCTTC.

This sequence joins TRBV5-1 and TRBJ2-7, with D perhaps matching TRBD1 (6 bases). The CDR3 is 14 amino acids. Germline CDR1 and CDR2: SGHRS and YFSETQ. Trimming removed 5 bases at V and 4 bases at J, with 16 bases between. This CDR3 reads CASRLGDGTYEQYF. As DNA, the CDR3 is TGCGCCAGCAGACTCGGGGACGGGACATACGAGCAGTACTTC.

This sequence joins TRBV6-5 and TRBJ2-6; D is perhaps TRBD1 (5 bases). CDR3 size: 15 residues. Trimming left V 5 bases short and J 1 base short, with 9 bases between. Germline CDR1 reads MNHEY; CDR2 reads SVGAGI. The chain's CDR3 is CASSNHRSGANVLTF. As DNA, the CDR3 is TGTGCCAGCAGTAACCACAGGTCTGGGGCCAACGTCCTGACTTTC.

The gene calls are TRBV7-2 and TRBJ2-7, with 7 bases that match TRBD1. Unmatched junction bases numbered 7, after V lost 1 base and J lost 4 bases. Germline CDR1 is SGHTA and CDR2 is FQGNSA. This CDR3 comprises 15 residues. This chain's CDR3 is CASSLVEGAGYEQYF. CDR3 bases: TGTGCCAGCAGCTTAGTCGAGGGGGCTGGGTACGAGCAGTACTTC.

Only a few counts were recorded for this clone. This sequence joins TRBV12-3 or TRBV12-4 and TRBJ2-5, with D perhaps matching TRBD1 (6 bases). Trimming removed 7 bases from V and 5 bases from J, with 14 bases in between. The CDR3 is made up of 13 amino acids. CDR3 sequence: CASTQDRGETQYF. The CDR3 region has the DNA TGTGCCAGCACCCAGGACAGAGGGGAGACCCAGTACTTC.

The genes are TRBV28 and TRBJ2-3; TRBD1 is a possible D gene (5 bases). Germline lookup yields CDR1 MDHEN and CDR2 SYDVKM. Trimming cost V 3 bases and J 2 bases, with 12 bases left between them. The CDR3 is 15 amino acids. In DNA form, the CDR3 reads TGTGCCAGCAGTTTTGGTGACAGATCCACAGATACGCAGTATTTT. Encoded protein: CASSFGDRSTDTQYF.